Below, 23 T cell receptor beta chains from the same sample are listed, as sequenced in a study of shared clonotypes between healthy human individuals (dated by TCRdb to the early 2020s). The library was produced with the immunoSEQ multiplex PCR assay. Here the immuneACCESS table is served through TCRdb, limited to in-frame sequences with V and J called. Missing clones are a known gap in these copies; in checked studies unresolved V genes cover under half, and the rest lacks a known reason. The sample records over a million clones, more than 60% of which are singletons. The ten biggest clones cover about 1.5% of the sample. Sequencing used memory CD4+ T cells sorted from blood. In the paper's terms, the cell subset or site label means: CD45RA-negative fraction. These TCRs come from a young man in good health.

The chain joins TRBV6-1 to TRBJ2-7; 9 bases line up with TRBD2. This CDR3 is 14 amino acids long. Germline V CDR1 and CDR2: MNHNS, SASEGT. V dropped 2 bases and J dropped 4; count of bases not matched to a gene: 3. The CDR3 region has the DNA TGTGCCAGCAGTGAAAGCGGGGGGAGATACGAGCAGTACTTC. Translation: CASSESGGRYEQYF.

The V and J genes are TRBV5-1 and TRBJ2-2; 8 bases align to TRBD2. Germline V lookup: CDR1 SGHRS, CDR2 YFSETQ. The CDR3 is 17 residues long. V shed 0 bases and J 4 bases; nucleotides not matched to a gene: 8. The CDR3 sequence is CASSLEAAGGSTGELFF. The CDR3 DNA follows: TGCGCCAGCAGCTTGGAGGCGGCGGGAGGTTCCACCGGGGAGCTGTTTTTT. Filled out from reference TRBV5-1 and TRBJ2-2, the complete variable domain reads KAGVTQTPRYLIKTRGQQVTLSCSPISGHRSVSWYQQTPGQGLQFLFEYFSETQRNKGNFPGRFSGRQFSNSRSEMNVSTLELGDSALYLCASSLEAAGGSTGELFFGEGSRLTVL.

This clone has a single count. The chain recombines TRBV28 with TRBJ1-2; D is perhaps TRBD1 (5 bases). Germline lookup yields CDR1 MDHEN and CDR2 SYDVKM. V lost 8 bases and J lost 2, with 12 bases in between. This CDR3 has 13 residues. CDR3 in DNA: TGTGCCAGCCAGGACAACCGAAACTATGGCTACACCTTC. This translates into CASQDNRNYGYTF.

This clone was found a few times. Other DNA sequences in this specimen translate into the identical CDR3. The V and J genes are TRBV7-2 and TRBJ2-7; tentative D call: TRBD1 (6 bases). There are 15 residues in the CDR3. CDR1 is SGHTA and CDR2 is FQGNSA in the germline V gene. The germline V and J ends were trimmed by 1 base and 2 bases, with 12 bases remaining between them. CDR3 in amino acids: CASSLGRDTPYEQYF. Here the CDR3 DNA reads TGTGCCAGCAGCTTAGGCCGGGACACACCCTACGAGCAGTACTTC.

This sequence joins TRBV5-1 and TRBJ1-6; D is ambiguous. The CDR3 length is 16 residues. In germline, CDR1 is SGHRS, CDR2 YFSETQ. Trimming pared 1 base from V and 9 bases from J, leaving 17 bases between. This chain's CDR3 is CASSLSSPPGGSPLHF. The CDR3 nucleotides read TGCGCCAGCAGCTTGTCTTCCCCACCAGGAGGTTCACCCCTCCACTTT.

The V and J genes are TRBV30 and TRBJ1-2; D gene uncertain. Germline V gives CDR1 GTSNPN, CDR2 SVGIG (reference sequence). The CDR3 has 10 residues. Deletions cut 6 bases from V and 5 bases from J, with 7 bases between. CDR3 sequence reads: CACSVYGYTF. CDR3 DNA sequence: TGTGCCTGTTCCGTATATGGCTACACCTTC.

V is TRBV28 and J is TRBJ1-5; possible D gene TRBD1, 5 bases. Germline CDR1 and CDR2: MDHEN and SYDVKM. With 5 bases removed from V and 2 bases from J, the gap between germline ends came to 10 bases. The CDR3 extends over 14 amino acids. The CDR3 loop reads CASSNGGGNQPQHF. The CDR3 coding sequence is TGTGCCAGCAGTAACGGGGGGGGCAATCAGCCCCAGCATTTT.

On this clone itself: Other nucleotide sequences in the sample specify the same CDR3. The V call is TRBV18, the J call TRBJ1-1; 10 bases line up with TRBD1. J was trimmed by 1 base and V by 3 bases; bases with no gene match: 2. The germline gives CDR1 KGHSH, CDR2 LQKENI. This CDR3 region has 15 residues. The CDR3 DNA follows: TGTGCCAGCTCACCCCGGACAGGGGGGAACACTGAAGCTTTCTTT. Translating it yields CASSPRTGGNTEAFF.

The rearrangement joins TRBV14 to TRBJ2-3; 12 nucleotides line up with TRBD2. Germline V CDR1 and CDR2: SGHDN, FVKESK. CDR3 size: 15 residues. Trimming at V came to 1 base and at J to 6 bases, leaving 2 bases not matched to a gene. DNA of the CDR3: TGTGCCAGCAGCCAAGGACTAGCGGGGGTTGATACGCAGTATTTT. The encoded protein is CASSQGLAGVDTQYF.

J is TRBJ2-5 and V is TRBV10-3, with 13 nucleotides matching TRBD2. The CDR3 covers 16 residues. Germline CDR1 reads ENHRY; CDR2 reads SYGVKD. V lost 3 bases to trimming and J lost 1 base; unmatched junction nucleotides: 2. CDR3 coding DNA: TGTGCCATCAGTGAAAGACTAGCGGGGGGCCAAGAGACCCAGTACTTC. It encodes CAISERLAGGQETQYF.

The gene calls are TRBV9 and TRBJ2-6, with 8 bases lining up with TRBD1. Germline V gene sequence: CDR1 SGDLS, CDR2 YYNGEE. The CDR3 length is 17 residues. J lost 0 bases, V lost 4 bases, and 6 bases had no gene match. The chain's CDR3 is CASSQGTGNSGANVLTF. Written as DNA, the CDR3 is TGTGCCAGCAGCCAAGGGACAGGAAACTCTGGGGCCAACGTCCTGACTTTC.

The CDR3 DNA sequence: TGTGCCAGCAGAGAAGGAGCGGGAGGGTTTCTTGAGCAGTTCTTC. It specifies CASREGAGGFLEQFF. The V call is TRBV7-2, the J call TRBJ2-1, with TRBD2 matching over 10 bases. Germline V CDR1 and CDR2: SGHTA, FQGNSA. V dropped 6 bases and J dropped 9; count of bases not matched to a gene: 11. This CDR3 is built from 15 residues.

The chain combines TRBV29-1 with TRBJ1-4; D not certain. Germline V lookup: CDR1 SQVTM, CDR2 ANQGSEA. Trimming took 5 bases from V and 3 from J, leaving 10 bases between them. The CDR3 spans 13 residues. CDR3 coding DNA: TGCAGCGTTCAACAGACTGCTAATGAAAAACTGTTTTTT. Translating it yields CSVQQTANEKLFF.

The chain carries TRBV4-3 and TRBJ1-5; possibly TRBD1 for D (6 bases). The V gene lost 3 bases and the J gene lost 2 bases, with 8 bases spanning the gap. The germline gives CDR1 LGHNA, CDR2 YSLEER. The CDR3 is 14 amino acids. The CDR3 protein is CASSQGHGNQPQHF. The CDR3 DNA reads TGCGCCAGCAGCCAGGGACATGGCAATCAGCCCCAGCATTTT.

To note about this clone: The sample has other DNA sequences that encode this CDR3 too. The chain joins TRBV6-1 to TRBJ2-7; D unclear. Germline values: CDR1 MNHNS, CDR2 SASEGT. The V end was cut by 0 bases, the J end by 4 bases, with 1 base between. The length of the CDR3 is 11 residues. The CDR3 reads CASSEAYEQYF. The CDR3 nucleotides read TGTGCCAGCAGTGAAGCGTACGAGCAGTACTTC.

V is TRBV21-1 and J is TRBJ1-5. TRBV21-1 is marked as a pseudogene. This CDR3 spans 15 amino acids. The CDR3 DNA reads TGTGCCAGCAGCCCAAGCGTCAATAGCAATCAGCCCCAGCATTTT. Translating gives CASSPSVNSNQPQHF.

This chain connects TRBV5-1 to TRBJ1-3; D is unclear. This CDR3 comprises 14 residues. Trimming cost V 0 bases and J 2 bases, with 6 bases left between them. Germline V lookup: CDR1 SGHRS, CDR2 YFSETQ. The CDR3 nucleotides are TGCGCCAGCAGCTTGGGTTCTCCTGGAAACACCATATATTTT. As protein: CASSLGSPGNTIYF.

The chain couples TRBV10-3 to TRBJ2-2, with D possibly being TRBD1 (6 bases). The CDR3 has 14 residues. V shed 7 bases and J shed 0 bases, with 9 bases lying between them. Per the germline V gene, CDR1 is ENHRY and CDR2 is SYGVKD. Here the CDR3 DNA reads TGTGCCATCACAAAGGGGGCGAACACCGGGGAGCTGTTTTTT. Translation gives CAITKGANTGELFF.

J is TRBJ1-3 and V is TRBV5-1; a possible D gene is TRBD1 (5 bases). The CDR3 sequence is 15 residues long. CDR1 and CDR2 from the germline V gene are SGHRS and YFSETQ. V gave up 4 bases and J gave up 0 bases, with 11 bases separating them. The CDR3 nucleotides are TGCGCCAGCAGCATAACAACAGGCTCTGGAAACACCATATATTTT. Translating it yields CASSITTGSGNTIYF.

The chain uses TRBV7-2 and TRBJ2-7, with 8 bases identical to TRBD1. With V trimmed by 8 bases and J by 0 bases, 3 bases remained unmatched. The CDR3 extends over 13 amino acids. The germline V gene encodes CDR1 SGHTA and CDR2 FQGNSA. The CDR3 coding sequence is TGTGCCAGCCGACAGGGGATCTCCTACGAGCAGTACTTC. It is translated as CASRQGISYEQYF.

The rearrangement uses TRBV10-2 and TRBJ2-7; D tentatively fits TRBD1 or TRBD2 (5 bases each). The CDR3 totals 17 residues. Germline lookup yields CDR1 WSHSY and CDR2 SAAADI. V was pared by 7 bases and J by 4 bases, with 26 bases between. The CDR3 reads CASKHPIRDRGLYEQYF. CDR3 coding DNA: TGCGCCAGCAAACATCCTATCCGGGACCGGGGTCTGTACGAGCAGTACTTC.

This clone was recorded at least ten times. V is TRBV6-1 and J is TRBJ2-1, with 13 bases fitting TRBD2. The V and J ends lost 4 bases and 5 bases, in that order; junction bases with no gene match: 5. Germline CDR1 MNHNS, CDR2 SASEGT. The CDR3 totals 16 residues. The CDR3 reads CASSASGLAGHNEQFF. CDR3 nucleotides: TGTGCCAGCAGTGCGTCGGGACTAGCGGGACACAATGAGCAGTTCTTC.

The rearrangement joins TRBV7-2 to TRBJ2-4; maybe TRBD1 (6 bases). The CDR3 has 14 residues. Germline V gene data show CDR1 as SGHTA and CDR2 as FQGNSA. Trimming left V 1 base short and J 6 bases short, with 10 bases between. The CDR3 loop reads CASSLGGQRNIQYF. In nucleotides, the CDR3 is TGTGCCAGCAGCTTAGGGGGACAAAGAAACATTCAGTACTTC.